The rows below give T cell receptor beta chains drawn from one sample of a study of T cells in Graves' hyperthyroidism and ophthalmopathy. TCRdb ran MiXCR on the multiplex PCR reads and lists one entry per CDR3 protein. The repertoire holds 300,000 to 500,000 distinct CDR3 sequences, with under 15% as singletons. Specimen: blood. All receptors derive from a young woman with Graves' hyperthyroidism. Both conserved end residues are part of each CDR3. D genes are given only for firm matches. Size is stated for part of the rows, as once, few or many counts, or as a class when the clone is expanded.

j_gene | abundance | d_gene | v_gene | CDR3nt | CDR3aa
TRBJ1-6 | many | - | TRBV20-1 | TGCAGTCTCAGGACAGCTATAAATTCACCCCTCCACTTT | CSLRTAINSPLHF
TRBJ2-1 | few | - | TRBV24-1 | TGTGCCACCAGTGACACTAGCTCCTACAATGAGCAGTTCTTC | CATSDTSSYNEQFF
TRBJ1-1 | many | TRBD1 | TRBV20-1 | TGCAGTGCTCCTCCGGGACAGTGGAACACTGAAGCTTTCTTT | CSAPPGQWNTEAFF
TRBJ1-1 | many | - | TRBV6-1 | TGTGCCAGCAGTTCCTGGATGAACACTGAAGCTTTCTTT | CASSSWMNTEAFF
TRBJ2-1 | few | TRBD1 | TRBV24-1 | TGTGCCACCAGTGATCCCTCAGGGACAGAAAAGGATGAGCAGTTCTTC | CATSDPSGTEKDEQFF
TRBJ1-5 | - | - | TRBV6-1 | TGTGCCACGAACAAGTACACGAGCAATCAGCCCCAGCATTTT | CATNKYTSNQPQHF
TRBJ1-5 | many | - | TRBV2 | TGTGCCAGCAGTGGGGTCTTAAGCAATCAGCCCCAGCATTTT | CASSGVLSNQPQHF
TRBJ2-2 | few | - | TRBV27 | TGTGCCAGCAGTTTATACCCCGACCAGCCAGGGGAGCTGTTTTTT | CASSLYPDQPGELFF
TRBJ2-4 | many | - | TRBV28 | TGTGCCAGCAGTTTATCAGGATTAGGAGACATTCAGTACTTC | CASSLSGLGDIQYF
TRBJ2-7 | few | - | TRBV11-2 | TGTGCCAGCAGCTCCTGGACTGCAACCTACGAGCAGTACTTC | CASSSWTATYEQYF
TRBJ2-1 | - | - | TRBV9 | TGTGCCAGCGCAGACTCCAGCTCCTACAATGAGCAGTTCTTC | CASADSSSYNEQFF
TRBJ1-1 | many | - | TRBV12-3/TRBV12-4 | TGTGCCAGCAGTTTATGGGGGGCTACTGAAGCTTTCTTT | CASSLWGATEAFF
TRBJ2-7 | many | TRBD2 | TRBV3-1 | TGTGCCAGCAGTCCCGGACTAGCGGTTACCTACGAGCAGTACTTC | CASSPGLAVTYEQYF
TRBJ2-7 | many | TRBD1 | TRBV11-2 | TGTGCCAGCAGCTTCGGCAGGGGGCGAGACGAGCAGTACTTC | CASSFGRGRDEQYF
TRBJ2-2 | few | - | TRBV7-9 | TGTGCCAGCAGCGGGTTTGAAAGCCGGAACACCGGGGAGCTGTTTTTT | CASSGFESRNTGELFF
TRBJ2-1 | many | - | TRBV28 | TGTGCCAGCACCCCCCGCCGTCGACCCAACGAGCAGTTCTTC | CASTPRRRPNEQFF
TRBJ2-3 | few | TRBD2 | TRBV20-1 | TGCAGTGTCCTGGGGGCTAGCGGGAGGGAGTACGCAGGGGCGCAGTATTTT | CSVLGASGREYAGAQYF
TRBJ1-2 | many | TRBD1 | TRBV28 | TGTGCCAGCAGTAGTACAGGGGGAGCCAACTATGGCTACACCTTC | CASSSTGGANYGYTF
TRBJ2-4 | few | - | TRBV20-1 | TGCAGTGGGTGGGTGGCACTTTTAGCCAAAAACATTCAGTACTTC | CSGWVALLAKNIQYF
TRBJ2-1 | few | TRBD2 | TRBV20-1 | TGCAGTGCTGTACTACTAGCGGGAGGGCTCAATGAGCAGTTCTTC | CSAVLLAGGLNEQFF
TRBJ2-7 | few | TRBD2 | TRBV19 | TGTGCCAGTACAAGCACGGGAGGGACCTACGAGCAGTACTTC | CASTSTGGTYEQYF
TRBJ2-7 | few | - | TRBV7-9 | TGTGCCGGCAGCTTCACCCAGCTCTCCTACGAGCAGTACTTC | CAGSFTQLSYEQYF
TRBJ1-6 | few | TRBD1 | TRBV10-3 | TGTGCCATCAGACGACAGGGGGCAGGTTCACCCCTCCACTTT | CAIRRQGAGSPLHF
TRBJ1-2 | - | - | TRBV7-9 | TGTGCCGCAGGGGTCGACTATGGCTACACCTTC | CAAGVDYGYTF
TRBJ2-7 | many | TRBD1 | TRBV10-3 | TGTGCCATCAGTGAGTCTAAGGGACAGGGAAGGGACGAGCAGTACTTC | CAISESKGQGRDEQYF
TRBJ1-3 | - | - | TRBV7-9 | TGTGCCAGCAGCTTCGGGGAGGGGACCTCTGGAAACACCATATATTTT | CASSFGEGTSGNTIYF